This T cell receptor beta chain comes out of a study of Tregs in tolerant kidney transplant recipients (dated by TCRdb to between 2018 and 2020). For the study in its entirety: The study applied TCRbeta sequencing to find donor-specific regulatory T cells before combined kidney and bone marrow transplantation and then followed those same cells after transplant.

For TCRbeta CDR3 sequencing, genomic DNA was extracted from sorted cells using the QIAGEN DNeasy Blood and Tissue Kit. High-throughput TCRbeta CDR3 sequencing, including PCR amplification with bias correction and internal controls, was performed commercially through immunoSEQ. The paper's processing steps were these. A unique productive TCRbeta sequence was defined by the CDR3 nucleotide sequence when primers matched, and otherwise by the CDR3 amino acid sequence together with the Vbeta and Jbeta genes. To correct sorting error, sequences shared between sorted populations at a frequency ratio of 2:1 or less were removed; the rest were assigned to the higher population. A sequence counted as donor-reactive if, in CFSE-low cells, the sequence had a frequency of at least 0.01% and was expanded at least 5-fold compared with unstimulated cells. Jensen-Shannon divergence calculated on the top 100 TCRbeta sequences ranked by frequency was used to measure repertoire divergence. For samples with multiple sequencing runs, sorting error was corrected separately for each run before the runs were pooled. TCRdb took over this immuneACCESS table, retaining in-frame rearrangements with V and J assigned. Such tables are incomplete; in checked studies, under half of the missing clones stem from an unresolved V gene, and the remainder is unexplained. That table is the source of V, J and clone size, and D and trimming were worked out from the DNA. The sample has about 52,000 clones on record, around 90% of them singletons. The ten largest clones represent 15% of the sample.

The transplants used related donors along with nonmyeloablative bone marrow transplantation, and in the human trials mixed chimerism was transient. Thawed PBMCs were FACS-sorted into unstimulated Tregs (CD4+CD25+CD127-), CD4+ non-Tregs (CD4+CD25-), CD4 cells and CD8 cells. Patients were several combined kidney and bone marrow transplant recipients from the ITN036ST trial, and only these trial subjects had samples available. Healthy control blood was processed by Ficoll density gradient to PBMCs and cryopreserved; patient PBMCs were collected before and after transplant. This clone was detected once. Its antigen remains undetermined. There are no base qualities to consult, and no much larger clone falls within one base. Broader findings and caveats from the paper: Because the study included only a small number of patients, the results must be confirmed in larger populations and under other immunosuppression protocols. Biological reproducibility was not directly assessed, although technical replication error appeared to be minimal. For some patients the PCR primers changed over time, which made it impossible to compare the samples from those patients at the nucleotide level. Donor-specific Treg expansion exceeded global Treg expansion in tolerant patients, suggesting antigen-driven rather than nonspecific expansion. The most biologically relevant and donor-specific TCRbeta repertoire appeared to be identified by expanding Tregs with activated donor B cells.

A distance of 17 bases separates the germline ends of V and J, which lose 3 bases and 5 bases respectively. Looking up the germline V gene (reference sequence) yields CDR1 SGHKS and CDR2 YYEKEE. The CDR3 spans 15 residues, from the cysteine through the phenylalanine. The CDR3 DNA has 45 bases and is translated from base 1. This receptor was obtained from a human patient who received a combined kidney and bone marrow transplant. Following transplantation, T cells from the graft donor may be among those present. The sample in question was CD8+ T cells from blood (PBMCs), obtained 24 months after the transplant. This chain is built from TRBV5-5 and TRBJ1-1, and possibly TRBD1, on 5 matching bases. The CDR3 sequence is CASSYASGVRTEAFF. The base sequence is TGTGCCAGCAGCTACGCCTCGGGGGTGAGGACTGAAGCTTTCTTT.